These 27 T cell receptor beta chains originate from one sample sequenced in a study of cytomegalovirus exposure and HLA in healthy donors (dated by TCRdb to about 2017). Library generation was performed with the immunoSEQ multiplex PCR assay. The multiplex PCR relied on a mix of 60 forward primers for TCR Vbeta segments and 13 reverse primers for TCR Jbeta segments. Not all clones reach the TCRdb copy of this immuneACCESS table, which keeps in-frame sequences only. Checked studies attribute under half of the gap to unresolved V genes and leave the rest unexplained. The sample's clone listing holds 95,000 to 150,000 clones. 3.6% of the sample is taken by the ten largest. The sequenced sample consisted of PBMCs. These receptors were collected from a man between 18 and 29 years old in good health and CMV-seronegative.

The chain carries TRBV5-1 and TRBJ2-1, with 9 bases matching TRBD1. V dropped 4 bases and J dropped 8; count of bases not matched to a gene: 7. This CDR3 has 14 residues. Germline CDR1 reads SGHRS; CDR2 reads YFSETQ. CDR3 protein: CASSPPGDRDEQFF. The CDR3, as DNA: TGCGCCAGCAGCCCACCCGGGGACAGGGATGAGCAGTTCTTC.

The chain has TRBV11-2 and TRBJ1-3; TRBD1 is a possible D gene (5 bases). This CDR3 has 16 amino acids. Germline CDR1 SGHAT, CDR2 FQNNGV. The germline V and J ends were trimmed by 1 base and 0 bases, with 10 bases remaining between them. DNA for the CDR3: TGTGCCAGCAGCTTAGCCCAGGGAAGCTCTGGAAACACCATATATTTT. Translating it yields CASSLAQGSSGNTIYF. Variable domain in full (rest from reference TRBV11-2 and TRBJ1-3): EAGVAQSPRYKIIEKRQSVAFWCNPISGHATLYWYQQILGQGPKLLIQFQNNGVVDDSQLPKDRFSAERLKGVDSTLKIQPAKLEDSAVYLCASSLAQGSSGNTIYFGEGSWLTVV.

The chain joins TRBV7-2 to TRBJ1-2, with 9 nucleotides matching TRBD1. This CDR3 region has 19 residues. Trimming at V came to 6 bases and at J to 4 bases, leaving 21 bases not matched to a gene. Germline loops: CDR1 SGHTA, CDR2 FQGNSA. CDR3 loop: CASRKNGQGKPPGLYGYTF. The CDR3 nucleotides are TGTGCCAGCAGAAAAAATGGACAGGGGAAGCCCCCAGGTCTCTATGGCTACACCTTC.

The J gene is TRBJ2-1, the V gene TRBV6-6, with D perhaps matching TRBD2 (6 bases). The V end lost 1 base, the J end lost 8 bases, and 12 bases lay between the germline ends. The CDR3 loop spans 14 amino acids. CDR1 MNHNY and CDR2 SVGAGI come from the germline V gene (reference sequence). DNA for the CDR3: TGTGCCAGCAGTTACTGGGGAGGAGAGGATGAGCAGTTCTTC. Its protein product is CASSYWGGEDEQFF.

The J gene is TRBJ2-1, the V gene TRBV10-2; TRBD2 is a possible D gene (6 bases). Germline V gene lookup returns CDR1 WSHSY and CDR2 SAAADI. This CDR3 contains 19 residues. V gave up 3 bases and J gave up 3 bases, with 24 bases separating them. The CDR3: CASSDPHRKMARDYNEQFF. The CDR3 bases are TGCGCCAGCAGTGACCCACACAGAAAGATGGCGCGGGACTACAATGAGCAGTTCTTC.

This chain joins TRBV7-2 and TRBJ2-5; 7 bases match TRBD2. From germline, CDR1 is SGHTA and CDR2 FQGNSA. CDR3 length: 13 residues. V lost 5 bases, J lost 5 bases, and 5 bases stayed unmatched. In nucleotides, the CDR3 is TGTGCCAGCAGCCGGGGGGAGGTGGAGACCCAGTACTTC. Translation: CASSRGEVETQYF.

The CDR3 coding sequence is TGTGCCAGCAGTTACCTAGCGGGGGGGCTAAATGAGCAGTTCTTC. Translation gives CASSYLAGGLNEQFF. The rearrangement joins TRBV27 to TRBJ2-1, with 12 bases aligning to TRBD2. The germline CDR1 and CDR2 sequences are MNHEY and SMNVEV (reference sequence). This CDR3 has 15 residues. J lost 7 bases, V lost 4 bases, and 5 bases had no gene match.

The CDR3 DNA reads TGTGCCAGCAGTGATCCCGGGGGCCAAGAGACCCAGTACTTC. Amino acid sequence: CASSDPGGQETQYF. The V call is TRBV6-1, the J call TRBJ2-5, with TRBD2 as a possible D gene (6 bases). Germline loops: CDR1 MNHNS, CDR2 SASEGT. V was clipped by 3 bases and J by 1 base, with 9 bases between them. This CDR3 is 14 amino acids long.

This chain links TRBV5-1 with TRBJ2-2, with D possibly matching TRBD2 (5 bases). Germline V CDR1 and CDR2: SGHRS, YFSETQ. Trimming removed 9 bases from V and 2 bases from J, with 17 bases in between. This CDR3 has 15 residues. The CDR3 sequence: CATSSSGLNTGELFF. In DNA, the CDR3 is TGCGCCACCTCTTCTAGTGGACTTAACACCGGGGAGCTGTTTTTT. Drawing the rest from reference TRBV5-1 and TRBJ2-2, the complete variable domain is KAGVTQTPRYLIKTRGQQVTLSCSPISGHRSVSWYQQTPGQGLQFLFEYFSETQRNKGNFPGRFSGRQFSNSRSEMNVSTLELGDSALYLCATSSSGLNTGELFFGEGSRLTVL.

CDR3: CASGPGTMNTGELFF. The CDR3 coding sequence is TGTGCCAGCGGACCCGGGACAATGAACACCGGGGAGCTGTTTTTT. This sequence joins TRBV27 and TRBJ2-2, with TRBD1 as a possible D gene (6 bases). This CDR3 region has 15 residues. CDR1 MNHEY and CDR2 SMNVEV come from the germline V gene (reference sequence). The ends were cut back, 8 bases at V and 1 base at J, with 14 bases in the middle.

This chain links TRBV7-9 with TRBJ1-2; D is perhaps TRBD1 (5 bases). V dropped 5 bases and J dropped 5 bases, with 18 bases sitting between them. CDR1 and CDR2 (germline): SEHNR, FQNEAQ (reference sequence). This CDR3 comprises 15 residues. The CDR3 sequence: CASSTGSVGLYGYTF. In nucleotides, the CDR3 is TGTGCCAGCAGCACCGGTAGTGTGGGACTATATGGCTACACCTTC.

The gene calls are TRBV6-5 and TRBJ1-6; 7 bases are shared with TRBD1. This CDR3 spans 16 amino acids. Per the germline V gene, CDR1 is MNHEY and CDR2 is SVGAGI. Losses at the gene ends were 4 bases for V and 0 bases for J; bases not matched to a gene: 3. DNA for the CDR3: TGTGCCAGCAGTTTGACAGGGAGCTCCTATAATTCACCCCTCCACTTT. Translating gives CASSLTGSSYNSPLHF.

The J gene is TRBJ2-1, the V gene TRBV6-1; a weak D match, TRBD1 (6 bases). Trimming pared 2 bases from V and 5 bases from J, leaving 13 bases between. This CDR3 spans 15 amino acids. Germline CDR1 is MNHNS and CDR2 is SASEGT. CDR3 coding DNA: TGTGCCAGCAGTGAAAGGGCAGGGGAACACAATGAGCAGTTCTTC. It codes for CASSERAGEHNEQFF.

V and J are TRBV18 and TRBJ2-7, with 11 bases that match TRBD1. The CDR3 extends over 15 amino acids. CDR1 is KGHSH and CDR2 is LQKENI in the germline V gene. V was clipped by 3 bases and J by 7 bases; unmatched bases: 8. The CDR3 sequence: CASSPGTGGLLEQYF. The CDR3 bases are TGTGCCAGCTCACCGGGGACAGGGGGGCTACTGGAGCAGTACTTC.

The chain is built from TRBV10-2 and TRBJ2-1; 8 nucleotides match TRBD2. Germline V gene sequence: CDR1 WSHSY, CDR2 SAAADI. CDR3 length: 16 amino acids. The V and J ends lost 3 bases and 9 bases, in that order; junction bases with no gene match: 13. CDR3 loop: CASSDSGTSSLGEQFF. In nucleotides, the CDR3 is TGCGCCAGCAGTGACTCCGGGACTAGTTCGTTGGGTGAGCAGTTCTTC.

V gene TRBV6-5 combines with J gene TRBJ2-7; D call uncertain. V dropped 8 bases and J dropped 8 bases, with 19 bases sitting between them. The CDR3 has 13 amino acids. The germline V gene has CDR1 MNHEY and CDR2 SVGAGI. The CDR3 loop reads CASWPDVAGKQYF. The CDR3 region has the DNA TGTGCCAGCTGGCCTGACGTGGCAGGAAAGCAGTACTTC.

This chain links TRBV7-2 with TRBJ2-3, with unresolved D. The V and J ends lost 4 bases and 3 bases respectively, with 14 bases between them. Germline-derived CDR1 and CDR2 are SGHTA and FQGNSA. The CDR3 runs to 15 residues. CDR3 DNA sequence: TGTGCCAGCAGCTCCAGGATGGCTCAGACAGATACGCAGTATTTT. It specifies CASSSRMAQTDTQYF.

The rearrangement links TRBV9 to TRBJ2-7, with TRBD2 as a possible D gene (5 bases). This CDR3 has 16 amino acids. V dropped 0 bases and J dropped 6 bases, with 19 bases sitting between them. The germline V gene encodes CDR1 SGDLS and CDR2 YYNGEE. Here the CDR3 DNA reads TGTGCCAGCAGCGTAGACGAGTGGGCTAGCCGCGCCGAGCAGTACTTC. This codes for CASSVDEWASRAEQYF.

The chain recombines TRBV12-5 with TRBJ2-2; 14 bases align to TRBD2. Germline values: CDR1 LGHNT, CDR2 FRNRAP. The CDR3 is 17 amino acids. Trimming removed 5 bases from V and 6 bases from J; junction bases left unmatched: 8. Here the CDR3 DNA reads TGTGCTAGTGGTACCCCGGGACTAGCGGGAGTATCCGGGGAGCTGTTTTTT. Encoded protein: CASGTPGLAGVSGELFF.

This rearrangement joins TRBV11-2 to TRBJ1-1; maybe TRBD1 (6 bases). The CDR3 contains 15 residues. Per the germline V gene, CDR1 is SGHAT and CDR2 is FQNNGV. Trimming took 6 bases from V and 1 from J, leaving 15 bases between them. CDR3 in DNA: TGTGCCAGCAGGTACAACAGGGAGGGGAACACTGAAGCTTTCTTT. It yields the protein CASRYNREGNTEAFF.

CDR3 in DNA: TGTGCCAGCAGCCTACTAGGAGATACGCAGTATTTT. As protein: CASSLLGDTQYF. This rearrangement joins TRBV6-5 to TRBJ2-3; weak D call: TRBD2 (5 bases). The CDR3 totals 12 residues. V dropped 6 bases and J dropped 5 bases, with 9 bases sitting between them. Germline V lookup: CDR1 MNHEY, CDR2 SVGAGI.

The chain links TRBV7-9 to TRBJ1-1; 9 bases are a match to TRBD1. The germline V gene encodes CDR1 SEHNR and CDR2 FQNEAQ (reference sequence). J was trimmed by 0 bases and V by 5 bases; bases with no gene match: 4. The CDR3 has 15 amino acids. CDR3 bases: TGTGCCAGCAGCCGAAGGGACAGGGTGAACACTGAAGCTTTCTTT. Protein: CASSRRDRVNTEAFF.

The chain links TRBV5-4 to TRBJ1-2; D is possibly TRBD1 (5 bases). V shed 4 bases and J shed 4 bases, with 14 bases lying between them. The CDR3 runs to 14 residues. Germline lookup yields CDR1 SGHNT and CDR2 YYREEE (reference sequence). CDR3 nucleotides: TGTGCCAGCAGCATCAACCAGGGAATCTATGGCTACACCTTC. This codes for CASSINQGIYGYTF.

This chain connects TRBV6-6 to TRBJ1-3; TRBD1 matches 9 bases. Germline V CDR1 and CDR2: MNHNY, SVGAGI (reference sequence). The CDR3 runs 16 residues. Trimming removed 8 bases from V and 0 bases from J; junction bases left unmatched: 8. This CDR3 reads CASVKDRGDSGNTIYF. For the CDR3, the DNA is TGTGCCAGCGTAAAGGACAGGGGAGACTCTGGAAACACCATATATTTT.

V is TRBV2 and J is TRBJ1-1; the D is unclear. The ends were cut back, 7 bases at V and 7 bases at J, with 13 bases in the middle. The CDR3 is made up of 12 amino acids. The germline gives CDR1 SNHLY, CDR2 FYNNEI. CDR3 coding DNA: TGTGCCAGCACAATTCAGGCCCTTGAAGCTTTCTTT. Protein sequence: CASTIQALEAFF.

J is TRBJ1-1 and V is TRBV19, with a tentative D call TRBD1 (6 bases). The CDR3 is made up of 16 amino acids. CDR1 and CDR2 from the germline V gene are LNHDA and SQIVND (reference sequence). The V end was cut by 4 bases, the J end by 0 bases, with 15 bases between. The CDR3 DNA sequence: TGTGCCAGTAGTAACCCTGGACAGCTCCTGAACACTGAAGCTTTCTTT. Amino acid sequence: CASSNPGQLLNTEAFF. Full variable domain (remainder filled in from reference TRBV19 and TRBJ1-1): DGGITQSPKYLFRKEGQNVTLSCEQNLNHDAMYWYRQDPGQGLRLIYYSQIVNDFQKGDIAEGYSVSREKKESFPLTVTSAQKNPTAFYLCASSNPGQLLNTEAFFGQGTRLTVV.

The V and J genes are TRBV7-2 and TRBJ2-7, with 8 bases matching TRBD2. Per the germline V gene, CDR1 is SGHTA and CDR2 is FQGNSA. The CDR3 consists of 15 residues. Germline trimming cut 1 base from V and 0 bases from J; bases unmatched to any gene: 2. This CDR3 reads CASSLVSGSSYEQYF. The CDR3 DNA sequence: TGTGCCAGCAGCTTAGTCAGCGGGAGCTCCTACGAGCAGTACTTC. Using reference TRBV7-2 and TRBJ2-7 for the parts outside the CDR3, the full variable domain is GAGVSQSPSNKVTEKGKDVELRCDPISGHTALYWYRQSLGQGLEFLIYFQGNSAPDKSGLPSDRFSAERTGGSVSTLTIQRTQQEDSAVYLCASSLVSGSSYEQYFGPGTRLTVT.